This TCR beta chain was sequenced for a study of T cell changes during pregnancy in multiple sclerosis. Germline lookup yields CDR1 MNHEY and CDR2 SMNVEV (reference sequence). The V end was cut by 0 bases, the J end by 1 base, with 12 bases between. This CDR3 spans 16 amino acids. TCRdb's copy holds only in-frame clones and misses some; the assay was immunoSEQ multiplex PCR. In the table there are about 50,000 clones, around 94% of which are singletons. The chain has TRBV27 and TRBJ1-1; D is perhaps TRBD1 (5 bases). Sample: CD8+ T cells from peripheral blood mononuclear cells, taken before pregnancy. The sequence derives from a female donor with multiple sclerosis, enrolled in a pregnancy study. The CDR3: CASSLSIGGWNTEAFF. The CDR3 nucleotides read TGTGCCAGCAGTTTATCGATTGGGGGGTGGAACACTGAAGCTTTCTTT.